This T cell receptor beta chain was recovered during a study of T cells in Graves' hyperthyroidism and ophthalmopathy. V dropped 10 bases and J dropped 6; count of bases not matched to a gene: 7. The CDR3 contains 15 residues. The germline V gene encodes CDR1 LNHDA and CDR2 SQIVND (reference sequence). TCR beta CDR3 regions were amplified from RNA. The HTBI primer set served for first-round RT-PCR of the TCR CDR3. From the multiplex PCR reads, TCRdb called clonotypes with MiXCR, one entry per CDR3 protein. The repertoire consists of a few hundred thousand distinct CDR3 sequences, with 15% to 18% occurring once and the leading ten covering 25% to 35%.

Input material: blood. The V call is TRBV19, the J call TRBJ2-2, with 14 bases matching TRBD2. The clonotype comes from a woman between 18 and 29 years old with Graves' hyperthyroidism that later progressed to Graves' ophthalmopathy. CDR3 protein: CATQPGLAGAGELFF. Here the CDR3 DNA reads TGTGCCACCCAACCGGGACTAGCGGGAGCCGGGGAGCTGTTTTTT.